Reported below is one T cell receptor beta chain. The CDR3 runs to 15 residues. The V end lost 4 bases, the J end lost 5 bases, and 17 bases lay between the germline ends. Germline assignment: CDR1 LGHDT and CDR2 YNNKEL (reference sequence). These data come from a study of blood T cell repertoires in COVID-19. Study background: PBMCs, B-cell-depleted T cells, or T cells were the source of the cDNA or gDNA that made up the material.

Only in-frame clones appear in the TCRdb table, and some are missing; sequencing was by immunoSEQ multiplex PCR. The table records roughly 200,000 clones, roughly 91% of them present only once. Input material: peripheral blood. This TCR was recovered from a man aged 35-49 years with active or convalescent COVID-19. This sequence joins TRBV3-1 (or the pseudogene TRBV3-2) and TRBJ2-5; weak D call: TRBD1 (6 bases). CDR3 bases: TGTGCCAGCAGCCGGGGGACACTGGGATATGAGACCCAGTACTTC. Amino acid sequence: CASSRGTLGYETQYF.